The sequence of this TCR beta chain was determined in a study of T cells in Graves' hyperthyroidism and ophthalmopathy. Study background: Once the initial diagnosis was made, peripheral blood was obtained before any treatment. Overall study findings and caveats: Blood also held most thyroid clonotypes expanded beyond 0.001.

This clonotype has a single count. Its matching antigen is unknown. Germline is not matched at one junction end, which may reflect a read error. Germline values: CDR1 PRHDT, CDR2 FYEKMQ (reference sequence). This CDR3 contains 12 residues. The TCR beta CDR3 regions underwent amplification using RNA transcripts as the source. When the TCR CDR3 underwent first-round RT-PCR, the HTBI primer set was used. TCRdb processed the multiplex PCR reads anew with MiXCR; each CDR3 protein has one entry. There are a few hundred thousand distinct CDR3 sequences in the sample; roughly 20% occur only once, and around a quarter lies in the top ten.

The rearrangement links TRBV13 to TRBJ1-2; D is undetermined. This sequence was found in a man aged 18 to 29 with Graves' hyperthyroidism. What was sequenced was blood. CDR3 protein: CSSSLDGYGYTF. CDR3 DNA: TGTTCCAGCAGCTTAGACGGGTACGGCTACACCTTC.